These 32 T cell receptor beta chains share one sample of origin, sequenced in a study of blood T cells in healthy people across ages. The authors ran a second PCR of roughly 6 to 12 cycles using a sample-barcoded 5' primer and a J-beta primer mix. TCRdb re-called the 5' RACE reads through MiXCR, storing one row per CDR3 protein. Among 1.5 million or so distinct CDR3 sequences listed, roughly two fifths were seen once. Sequenced: blood. All receptors derive from a woman aged 18-29 years in good health.

As regards this clonotype: A read error may explain this, as a much larger clone is one base away. The V gene is TRBV29-1, the J gene TRBJ2-7, with D perhaps assigned TRBD1 or TRBD2 (7 bases each). V lost 4 bases, J lost 0 bases, and 13 bases lay in between. The CDR3 sequence is 14 residues long. CDR1 and CDR2 from the germline V gene are SQVTM and ANQGSEA. CDR3 in amino acids: CSVGAGQYSYEQYF. CDR3 DNA: TGCAGCGTTGGAGCGGGACAGTACTCCTACGAGCAGTACTTC.

V usage is TRBV28 and J usage is TRBJ1-5, with a tentative D call TRBD1 (5 bases). CDR1 is MDHEN and CDR2 is SYDVKM in the germline V gene. The CDR3 runs 12 residues. Trimming cost V 11 bases and J 4 bases, with 12 bases left between them. This CDR3 is CASWGENQPQHF. Here the CDR3 DNA reads TGTGCCTCATGGGGCGAGAATCAGCCCCAGCATTTT.

This clonotype was seen at least ten times. The chain employs TRBV29-1 and TRBJ1-2; D is unresolved. V gave up 3 bases and J gave up 4 bases, with 15 bases separating them. The V gene's germline CDR1 is SQVTM and CDR2 ANQGSEA. This CDR3 is 14 amino acids long. The CDR3 sequence is CSVERQPPGYGYTF. In DNA, the CDR3 is TGCAGCGTTGAGCGGCAGCCACCGGGCTATGGCTACACCTTC.

The gene calls are TRBV29-1 and TRBJ1-1; possibly TRBD1 for D (6 bases). The V end lost 6 bases, the J end lost 0 bases, and 11 bases lay between the germline ends. The germline CDR1 and CDR2 sequences are SQVTM and ANQGSEA. The CDR3 extends over 13 amino acids. The CDR3: CSVPGGLNTEAFF. The CDR3 DNA reads as TGCAGCGTACCTGGGGGGCTGAACACTGAAGCTTTCTTT.

This chain uses TRBV12-3 or TRBV12-4 with TRBJ2-2; D is possibly TRBD1 (5 bases). The CDR3 totals 11 residues. The V end was cut by 6 bases, the J end by 7 bases, with 6 bases between. The chain's CDR3 is CASRGRGELFF. The CDR3 DNA reads as TGTGCCAGCAGGGGGCGCGGGGAGCTGTTTTTT.

V gene TRBV10-3 combines with J gene TRBJ2-3; D is undetermined. V was clipped by 10 bases and J by 2 bases, with 10 bases between them. CDR3 length: 12 amino acids. The V gene's germline CDR1 is ENHRY and CDR2 SYGVKD. Written as DNA, the CDR3 is TGTGCCACCAAGACCGCCACAGATACGCAGTATTTT. Its protein is CATKTATDTQYF.

The chain links TRBV7-2 to TRBJ1-3; D unresolved. This CDR3 has 15 residues. Germline CDR1 reads SGHTA; CDR2 reads FQGNSA. Trimming took off 1 base at V and 4 bases at J, with 11 bases between the two ends. CDR3 bases: TGTGCCAGCAGCTTAGGCGTCGGACTGGGAAACACCATATATTTT. Encoded protein: CASSLGVGLGNTIYF.

In this sample, this clonotype turned up many times. The rearrangement joins TRBV6-2 or TRBV6-3 to TRBJ2-1; possibly TRBD1 for D (5 bases). CDR1 and CDR2 (germline): MNHEY, SVGEGT. The V gene lost 6 bases and the J gene lost 6 bases, with 21 bases spanning the gap. The CDR3 is made up of 16 amino acids. CDR3 in amino acids: CASSLRFQGLGNEQFF. The CDR3 DNA sequence: TGTGCCAGCAGCTTACGGTTCCAGGGTCTCGGCAATGAGCAGTTCTTC.

This clonotype occurred a few times. The V gene is TRBV7-3, the J gene TRBJ2-1, with 9 positions matching TRBD2. CDR1 is SGHTA and CDR2 is FQGTGA in the germline V gene. After removal of 1 base from V and 7 bases from J, the junction contained 8 bases not matched to a gene. The CDR3 contains 16 residues. The CDR3 loop reads CASSLRGASGINEQFF. CDR3 coding DNA: TGTGCCAGCAGCTTAAGGGGGGCTAGCGGGATTAATGAGCAGTTCTTC.

The chain is built from TRBV7-9 and TRBJ1-2; D call uncertain. CDR1 is SEHNR, CDR2 FQNEAQ, per germline (reference sequence). V was shortened by 5 bases and J by 8 bases, with 12 bases between the two germline ends. This CDR3 is 12 amino acids long. The CDR3 DNA follows: TGTGCCAGCAGCAACCATACGGGAGGCTACACCTTC. This translates into CASSNHTGGYTF.

The chain uses TRBV3-1 and TRBJ2-1, with 7 bases matching TRBD2. This CDR3 region has 19 residues. The ends lost 2 bases at V and 10 bases at J; junction bases unmatched: 23. Germline V gene lookup returns CDR1 LGHDT and CDR2 YNNKEL (reference sequence). Here the CDR3 reads CASSQRDWGRGSSSYEQFF. The DNA of the CDR3 is TGTGCCAGCAGCCAACGGGATTGGGGACGCGGGAGCAGCTCCTACGAGCAGTTCTTC.

The chain couples TRBV12-3 or TRBV12-4 to TRBJ2-2, with D perhaps TRBD2 (6 bases). Trimming shortened V by 3 bases and J by 3 bases, and 11 bases separated the two germline ends. This CDR3 is built from 15 residues. The CDR3 DNA reads TGTGCCAGCAGTTTGTTGCTAGCGTACACCGGGGAGCTGTTTTTT. It translates to CASSLLLAYTGELFF.

The chain couples TRBV6-5 to TRBJ2-1; D may correspond to TRBD1 or TRBD2 (5 bases each). This CDR3 has 14 amino acids. V lost 2 bases and J 9 bases, leaving 14 bases between the germline ends. CDR1 is MNHEY, CDR2 SVGAGI, per germline. CDR3 nucleotide sequence: TGTGCCAGCAGTTACGGGGGTAGCTTAGCTGAGCAGTTCTTC. It translates to CASSYGGSLAEQFF.

This clonotype was observed a few times. This chain joins TRBV12-3 or TRBV12-4 and TRBJ1-1; possibly TRBD1 for D (5 bases). CDR3 size: 14 residues. V was trimmed by 5 bases and J by 4 bases, leaving 14 bases between them. Here the CDR3 DNA reads TGTGCCAGCAGTCTCAGGGCTGGGGGCACTGAAGCTTTCTTT. It is translated as CASSLRAGGTEAFF.

V gene TRBV10-3 combines with J gene TRBJ1-1; D possibly corresponds to TRBD1 (5 bases). The CDR3 extends over 14 amino acids. V lost 3 bases, J lost 5 bases, and 13 bases lay in between. The germline V gene has CDR1 ENHRY and CDR2 SYGVKD. The CDR3 coding sequence is TGTGCCATCAGTGAAAGGGGATCTTCAACTGAAGCTTTCTTT. It encodes CAISERGSSTEAFF.

The rearrangement uses TRBV6-2 or TRBV6-3 and TRBJ2-1, with D possibly being TRBD1 (6 bases). V lost 1 base to trimming and J lost 1 base, with 8 bases between them. The CDR3 is made up of 15 amino acids. CDR1 is MNHEY and CDR2 is SVGEGT in the germline V gene. This chain's CDR3 is CASSYWQGSYNEQFF. The CDR3 nucleotides read TGTGCCAGCAGTTACTGGCAGGGGTCCTACAATGAGCAGTTCTTC.

The chain carries TRBV20-1 and TRBJ1-5; D not certain. Per the germline V gene, CDR1 is DFQATT and CDR2 is SNEGSKA (reference sequence). The CDR3 length is 14 residues. The germline V and J ends were trimmed by 1 base and 2 bases, with 9 bases remaining between them. The CDR3 spells CSARATAGNQPQHF. In nucleotides, the CDR3 is TGCAGTGCTAGAGCCACGGCGGGCAATCAGCCCCAGCATTTT.

This clonotype showed up just a few times. The CDR3 sequence is CASSLSWGRVEEAFF. The CDR3 DNA follows: TGTGCCAGCAGTTTATCGTGGGGGCGGGTAGAAGAAGCTTTCTTT. This chain links TRBV27 with TRBJ1-1; tentative D call: TRBD1 (6 bases). This CDR3 is built from 15 residues. Trimming stripped 0 bases from V and 8 bases from J, with 16 bases between. From germline, CDR1 is MNHEY and CDR2 SMNVEV (reference sequence).

The rearrangement joins TRBV5-5 to TRBJ2-1; TRBD2 is a possible D gene (6 bases). This CDR3 contains 16 residues. Trimming removed 2 bases at V and 4 bases at J, with 16 bases between. CDR1 is SGHKS and CDR2 is YYEKEE in the germline V gene (reference sequence). CDR3 DNA sequence: TGTGCCAGCAGCTTAGGACTACATCCAACATACAATGAGCAGTTCTTC. This translates into CASSLGLHPTYNEQFF.

The chain is built from TRBV5-1 and TRBJ1-1, with D uncertain. The CDR3 spans 15 residues. Germline V gives CDR1 SGHRS, CDR2 YFSETQ. V was pared by 1 base and J by 0 bases, with 10 bases between. The CDR3 region has the DNA TGCGCCAGCAGCTTGTTTCGGGTAATGAACACTGAAGCTTTCTTT. Protein sequence: CASSLFRVMNTEAFF.

J is TRBJ2-1 and V is TRBV5-1, with D tentatively TRBD1 (5 bases). In germline, CDR1 is SGHRS, CDR2 YFSETQ. The CDR3 contains 13 residues. V was pared by 0 bases and J by 9 bases, with 10 bases between. CDR3 nucleotide sequence: TGCGCCAGCAGCTTGGTAGACACAGGTGAGCAGTTCTTC. Translating it yields CASSLVDTGEQFF.

The genes are TRBV7-2 and TRBJ2-7; 8 bases align to TRBD2. Germline values: CDR1 SGHTA, CDR2 FQGNSA. CDR3 size: 16 residues. The trim removed 0 bases at V and 6 bases at J, leaving 10 bases unmatched. The CDR3 nucleotides read TGTGCCAGCAGCTTAGCGAGCCTAGCGGGCTTCGGCGAGCAGTACTTC. As protein: CASSLASLAGFGEQYF.

V and J are TRBV6-5 and TRBJ1-1; D is uncertain. Trimming left V 0 bases short and J 0 bases short, with 8 bases between. Germline CDR1 MNHEY, CDR2 SVGAGI. The CDR3 totals 15 residues. This CDR3 is CASSYSAGMNTEAFF. For the CDR3, the DNA is TGTGCCAGCAGTTACTCCGCAGGCATGAACACTGAAGCTTTCTTT.

The chain joins TRBV12-3 or TRBV12-4 to TRBJ2-7; TRBD2 is a possible D gene (7 bases). Trimming pared 5 bases from V and 7 bases from J, leaving 18 bases between. There are 14 residues in the CDR3. CDR3 sequence: CASSLGGRAGEQYF. CDR3 DNA: TGTGCCAGCAGTCTAGGGGGGAGGGCCGGTGAGCAGTACTTC.

This clonotype was counted a few times. V usage is TRBV7-9 and J usage is TRBJ2-1, with D uncertain. Per germline, CDR1 SEHNR and CDR2 FQNEAQ (reference sequence). Trimming removed 2 bases at V and 9 bases at J, with 11 bases between. The CDR3 length is 13 residues. The CDR3 DNA sequence: TGTGCCAGCAGCTTACCTCCCTTTCCTGAGCAGTTCTTC. Protein: CASSLPPFPEQFF.

The V call is TRBV29-1, the J call TRBJ1-2; a weak D match, TRBD1 (6 bases). Deletions cut 0 bases from V and 8 bases from J, with 10 bases between. This CDR3 contains 12 residues. Germline loops: CDR1 SQVTM, CDR2 ANQGSEA. CDR3: CSVEDAGGGYTF. The CDR3 DNA follows: TGCAGCGTTGAAGATGCCGGGGGCGGCTACACCTTC. The full variable domain, rest sourced from reference TRBV29-1 and TRBJ1-2, is SAVISQKPSRDICQRGTSLTIQCQVDSQVTMMFWYRQQPGQSLTLIATANQGSEATYESGFVIDKFPISRPNLTFSTLTVSNMSPEDSSIYLCSVEDAGGGYTFGSGTRLTVV.

This sequence joins TRBV4-1 and TRBJ2-3; 10 positions agree with TRBD2. Germline CDR1 and CDR2: MGHRA and YSYEKL. This CDR3 spans 16 amino acids. J gave up 2 bases and V 5 bases, and 7 bases lay outside the gene matches. The CDR3 DNA sequence: TGCGCCAGCAGCTTCCGGACTAGCGGAAACACAGATACGCAGTATTTT. It specifies CASSFRTSGNTDTQYF.

V usage is TRBV29-1 and J usage is TRBJ1-3; D is uncertain. The V gene's germline CDR1 is SQVTM and CDR2 ANQGSEA. Trimming stripped 7 bases from V and 2 bases from J, with 12 bases between. The CDR3 is 13 residues long. The chain's CDR3 is CSGSYPPGNTIYF. CDR3 nucleotide sequence: TGCAGCGGATCCTACCCACCTGGAAACACCATATATTTT.

This clonotype was counted a few times. V gene TRBV12-3 or TRBV12-4 combines with J gene TRBJ2-3; 9 nucleotides line up with TRBD2. CDR3 length: 18 residues. The J segment lost 0 bases and the V segment lost 7 bases, leaving 14 bases of the junction unmatched. In DNA form, the CDR3 reads TGTGCCAGCACCTCTAGGGCTAGCGGGGTAACTAGCACAGATACGCAGTATTTT. It is translated as CASTSRASGVTSTDTQYF.

This clonotype was seen only a few times. The rearrangement uses TRBV3-1 and TRBJ2-3; D gene unclear. Between the trimmed V and J ends, which lost 0 bases and 1 base, there was a span of 11 bases. This CDR3 region has 16 residues. Germline V gene data show CDR1 as LGHDT and CDR2 as YNNKEL (reference sequence). In DNA form, the CDR3 reads TGTGCCAGCAGCCAAGATCTGCACCCCGGCACAGATACGCAGTATTTT. This encodes CASSQDLHPGTDTQYF.

This clonotype came up a few times. The chain uses TRBV7-2 and TRBJ1-1; 7 nucleotides line up with TRBD1. CDR3 size: 15 residues. The J segment lost 1 base and the V segment lost 1 base, leaving 3 bases of the junction unmatched. Germline loops: CDR1 SGHTA, CDR2 FQGNSA. CDR3 in amino acids: CASSLGGQTNTEAFF. The DNA of the CDR3 is TGTGCCAGCAGCTTAGGGGGACAGACGAACACTGAAGCTTTCTTT.

The CDR3 sequence: CASSLRQGGSNEQFF. For the CDR3, the DNA is TGTGCCAGCAGCCTAAGACAGGGCGGATCCAATGAGCAGTTCTTC. The chain links TRBV12-3 or TRBV12-4 to TRBJ2-1, with 7 bases lining up with TRBD1. V was pared by 6 bases and J by 6 bases, with 11 bases of the junction left unmatched. This CDR3 comprises 15 residues.